This T cell receptor beta chain appears in the sequencing data of a study of blood T cell repertoires in COVID-19. For the study at large: Spain, Italy and the United States supplied samples that represented acute and convalescent COVID-19. T cells, B-cell-depleted T cells, or PBMCs supplied cDNA or gDNA.

This clone occurred a few times. Generated by immunoSEQ multiplex PCR, the TCRdb table keeps only in-frame clones and is missing some. The table has 80,000 or so clones, more than 80% seen once. In germline, CDR1 is MNHEY, CDR2 SVGEGT. The CDR3 runs to 14 residues. V lost 0 bases and J lost 6, with 6 bases in between. V usage is TRBV6-2 or TRBV6-3 and J usage is TRBJ1-6, with D possibly being TRBD1 (6 bases). The sample was peripheral blood. The TCR was taken from a woman in her sixties or seventies with acute or convalescent COVID-19. The chain's CDR3 is CASSYSGGNSPLHF. The DNA of the CDR3 is TGTGCCAGCAGTTACTCAGGGGGTAATTCACCCCTCCACTTT.